The 20 T cell receptor beta chains reported below all come from one sample, sequenced in a study of T-cell memory formation after mild COVID-19. MiXCR, run by TCRdb on the 5' RACE reads, gives a single entry per CDR3 protein. The table shows 410,000 or so distinct CDR3 sequences, with 20% to 30% occurring only once. Sequencing was performed on PBMCs or a T cell subset sorted from them (not recorded which). Every receptor here comes from an adult woman who had mild COVID-19 (a few samples of this study predate the infection). Cell type and time point are not known.

This rearrangement joins TRBV18 to TRBJ1-5, with no clear D. Deletions cut 4 bases from V and 0 bases from J, with 10 bases between. The length of the CDR3 is 15 residues. The V gene's germline CDR1 is KGHSH and CDR2 LQKENI. The CDR3 sequence: CASSLDRYSNQPQHF. DNA of the CDR3: TGTGCCAGCTCACTCGACCGGTATAGCAATCAGCCCCAGCATTTT.

The V call is TRBV9, the J call TRBJ2-1; 8 bases line up with TRBD1. V trimming: 3 bases; J trimming: 1 base; junction bases outside the gene matches: 6. The CDR3 covers 16 residues. In germline, CDR1 is SGDLS, CDR2 YYNGEE. The CDR3 DNA reads as TGTGCCAGCAGCGCACCGACAGGGGAGTCCTACAATGAGCAGTTCTTC. Its protein product is CASSAPTGESYNEQFF.

This clonotype occurred a few times. The genes are TRBV5-1 and TRBJ2-7, with a tentative D call TRBD1 (5 bases). V lost 3 bases, J lost 2 bases, and 12 bases lay in between. The V gene's germline CDR1 is SGHRS and CDR2 YFSETQ. This CDR3 comprises 14 residues. The CDR3 DNA sequence: TGCGCCAGCAGCTCTCCAGGGTCAGCCTACGAGCAGTACTTC. Translation: CASSSPGSAYEQYF.

Within the sample, this clonotype is medium-sized. The genes are TRBV5-1 and TRBJ2-7; 12 bases line up with TRBD2. The CDR3 extends over 15 amino acids. Trimming removed 3 bases from V and 4 bases from J; junction bases left unmatched: 5. Germline V CDR1 and CDR2: SGHRS, YFSETQ. The CDR3 loop is CASSSGLAGMYEQYF. DNA of the CDR3: TGCGCCAGCAGCTCCGGACTAGCGGGAATGTACGAGCAGTACTTC.

This clonotype has just a few counts. The rearrangement links TRBV4-3 to TRBJ2-1, with D unresolved. V lost 0 bases to trimming and J lost 1 base, with 10 bases between them. Germline lookup yields CDR1 LGHNA and CDR2 YSLEER. The CDR3 is 16 amino acids. The CDR3 spells CASSQDSGRSYNEQFF. CDR3 in DNA: TGCGCCAGCAGCCAAGATTCCGGACGTTCCTACAATGAGCAGTTCTTC.

The gene calls are TRBV5-1 and TRBJ2-1; TRBD1 agrees at 10 bases. The CDR3 is 17 residues long. V was clipped by 4 bases and J by 0 bases; unmatched bases: 7. Per germline, CDR1 SGHRS and CDR2 YFSETQ. The CDR3 DNA reads as TGCGCCAGCAGCACCGGGACAGGGGAGGCCTCCTACAATGAGCAGTTCTTC. It specifies CASSTGTGEASYNEQFF. Complete variable domain (other parts from reference TRBV5-1 and TRBJ2-1): KAGVTQTPRYLIKTRGQQVTLSCSPISGHRSVSWYQQTPGQGLQFLFEYFSETQRNKGNFPGRFSGRQFSNSRSEMNVSTLELGDSALYLCASSTGTGEASYNEQFFGPGTRLTVL.

V gene TRBV20-1 combines with J gene TRBJ2-7; D is uncertain. The CDR3 spans 13 residues. V lost 3 bases and J lost 3, with 12 bases in between. From germline, CDR1 is DFQATT and CDR2 SNEGSKA (reference sequence). The CDR3 nucleotides are TGCAGTGCTAGGGAGAACCCCCGCTACGAGCAGTACTTC. Protein product: CSARENPRYEQYF.

The rearrangement links TRBV18 to TRBJ2-2, with 10 positions matching TRBD1. The ends lost 5 bases at V and 6 bases at J; junction bases unmatched: 12. Per germline, CDR1 KGHSH and CDR2 LQKENI. The CDR3 loop spans 17 amino acids. CDR3 sequence: CASSAATGTGVAGELFF. In nucleotides, the CDR3 is TGTGCCAGCTCAGCGGCCACCGGGACAGGGGTCGCCGGGGAGCTGTTTTTT.

The chain has TRBV9 and TRBJ2-1, with 7 bases lining up with TRBD1. Trimming cost V 0 bases and J 3 bases; bases outside gene matches: 3. Per the germline V gene, CDR1 is SGDLS and CDR2 is YYNGEE. This CDR3 region has 15 residues. The CDR3 loop is CASSVGGQSYNEQFF. In DNA, the CDR3 is TGTGCCAGCAGCGTAGGGGGACAGAGCTACAATGAGCAGTTCTTC.

The CDR3 sequence: CASNTGNSQTYGYTF. CDR3 DNA: TGCGCCAGCAATACCGGGAATTCCCAGACCTATGGCTACACCTTC. This chain connects TRBV5-1 to TRBJ1-2; D is ambiguous. The germline V and J ends were trimmed by 6 bases and 4 bases, with 19 bases remaining between them. The CDR3 is made up of 15 amino acids. The V gene's germline CDR1 is SGHRS and CDR2 YFSETQ.

This clonotype was counted at least ten times. This rearrangement joins TRBV7-9 to TRBJ1-1; D perhaps matches TRBD1 (6 bases). V lost 5 bases to trimming and J lost 4 bases, with 14 bases between them. This CDR3 contains 14 residues. From germline, CDR1 is SEHNR and CDR2 FQNEAQ (reference sequence). CDR3 in amino acids: CASSGRGRSTEAFF. For the CDR3, the DNA is TGTGCCAGCAGCGGCAGGGGTCGGAGCACTGAAGCTTTCTTT. Complete variable domain (other parts from reference TRBV7-9 and TRBJ1-1): DTGVSQNPRHKITKRGQNVTFRCDPISEHNRLYWYRQTLGQGPEFLTYFQNEAQLEKSRLLSDRFSAERPKGSFSTLEIQRTEQGDSAMYLCASSGRGRSTEAFFGQGTRLTVV.

This clonotype was detected a few times. V is TRBV7-2 and J is TRBJ2-2; D remains ambiguous. The V end was cut by 5 bases, the J end by 3 bases, with 10 bases between. Germline-derived CDR1 and CDR2 are SGHTA and FQGNSA. This CDR3 has 14 amino acids. Here the CDR3 reads CASSAIVYTGELFF. The CDR3 DNA is TGTGCCAGCAGCGCAATAGTCTACACCGGGGAGCTGTTTTTT. Supplemented by reference TRBV7-2 and TRBJ2-2, the full variable domain reads GAGVSQSPSNKVTEKGKDVELRCDPISGHTALYWYRQSLGQGLEFLIYFQGNSAPDKSGLPSDRFSAERTGGSVSTLTIQRTQQEDSAVYLCASSAIVYTGELFFGEGSRLTVL.

The V and J genes are TRBV20-1 and TRBJ2-5; possibly TRBD1 or TRBD2 for D (5 bases each). The CDR3 consists of 15 residues. V was shortened by 5 bases and J by 3 bases, with 19 bases between the two germline ends. The germline CDR1 and CDR2 sequences are DFQATT and SNEGSKA (reference sequence). The CDR3 nucleotides read TGCAGTGCTTCTAAGTGGACTCGAGGGGAAGAGACCCAGTACTTC. This encodes CSASKWTRGEETQYF.

This clonotype was observed a few times. The rearrangement uses TRBV29-1 and TRBJ2-1; 7 nucleotides match TRBD2. CDR3 length equals 14 residues. The germline V gene encodes CDR1 SQVTM and CDR2 ANQGSEA. The trim removed 5 bases at V and 3 bases at J, leaving 7 bases unmatched. The CDR3 DNA follows: TGCAGCGTTTTGGGAGGGGCGCGCTACAATGAGCAGTTCTTC. Amino acids: CSVLGGARYNEQFF.

A few counts support this clonotype. The chain joins TRBV20-1 to TRBJ2-1; D perhaps matches TRBD1 (5 bases). This CDR3 region has 11 residues. Germline V lookup: CDR1 DFQATT, CDR2 SNEGSKA (reference sequence). Trimming shortened V by 5 bases and J by 16 bases, and 18 bases separated the two germline ends. The CDR3 protein is CSARSGNPPFF. The DNA of the CDR3 is TGCAGTGCTCGTTCAGGGAACCCCCCCTTCTTC.

The V call is TRBV12-3 or TRBV12-4, the J call TRBJ1-5; 7 bases match TRBD1. Unmatched junction bases numbered 2, after V lost 2 bases and J lost 4 bases. The CDR3 covers 14 residues. DNA for the CDR3: TGTGCCAGCAGTTTAATGGACAGGAATCAGCCCCAGCATTTT. Protein sequence: CASSLMDRNQPQHF.

This clonotype was counted a few times. The genes are TRBV2 and TRBJ1-2; D remains ambiguous. CDR3 length equals 12 residues. Trimming stripped 2 bases from V and 11 bases from J, with 12 bases between. From germline, CDR1 is SNHLY and CDR2 FYNNEI. Written as DNA, the CDR3 is TGTGCCAGCAGTGAAACACCGTCGGGGTACACCTTC. This translates into CASSETPSGYTF.

This chain joins TRBV4-3 and TRBJ2-3, with D perhaps TRBD1 or TRBD2 (5 bases each). CDR1 is LGHNA, CDR2 YSLEER, per germline. Trimming cost V 1 base and J 5 bases, with 19 bases left between them. CDR3 length: 17 amino acids. CDR3 coding DNA: TGCGCCAGCAGCCAAGGAGGCGGCCGAGGGGTGGGAGATACGCAGTATTTT. This codes for CASSQGGGRGVGDTQYF.

CDR3 region: CASSIPRGTEAFF. Here the CDR3 DNA reads TGTGCCAGTAGTATTCCCCGCGGCACTGAAGCTTTCTTT. This rearrangement joins TRBV19 to TRBJ1-1; D is unresolved. CDR3 length: 13 amino acids. The germline gives CDR1 LNHDA, CDR2 SQIVND (reference sequence). The V end lost 3 bases, the J end lost 4 bases, and 9 bases lay between the germline ends.

V is TRBV30 and J is TRBJ2-7; D unresolved. The CDR3 totals 12 residues. The V end lost 1 base, the J end lost 0 bases, and 4 bases lay between the germline ends. CDR1 and CDR2 (germline): GTSNPN, SVGIG (reference sequence). CDR3 DNA: TGTGCCTGGAGTGAATACTCCTACGAGCAGTACTTC. Amino acid sequence: CAWSEYSYEQYF.